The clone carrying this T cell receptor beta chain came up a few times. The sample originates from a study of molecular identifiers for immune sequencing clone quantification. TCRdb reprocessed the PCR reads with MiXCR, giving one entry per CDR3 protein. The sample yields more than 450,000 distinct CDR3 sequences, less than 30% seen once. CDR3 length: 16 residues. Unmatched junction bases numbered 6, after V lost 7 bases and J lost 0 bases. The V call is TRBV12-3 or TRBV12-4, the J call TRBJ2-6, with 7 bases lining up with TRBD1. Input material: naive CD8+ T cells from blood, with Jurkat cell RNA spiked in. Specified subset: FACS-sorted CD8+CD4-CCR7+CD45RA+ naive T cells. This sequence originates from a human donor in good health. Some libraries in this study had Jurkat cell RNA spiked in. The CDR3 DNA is TGTGCCAGCACTCACAGGACAGGCTCTGGGGCCAACGTCCTGACTTTC. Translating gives CASTHRTGSGANVLTF.